This T cell receptor beta chain was recovered during a study of blood T cells in healthy people across ages. With a J-beta primer mix and a sample-barcoded 5' primer, a second PCR ran about 7 to 12 cycles. TCRdb used MiXCR to reprocess the 5' RACE reads, holding one entry per CDR3 protein. The table shows 750,000 to 950,000 distinct CDR3 sequences, with more than 25% occurring only once. This clonotype appeared a few times. This CDR3 contains 16 residues. Germline loops: CDR1 LGHNA, CDR2 YNFKEQ. These sequences were also reported in another study, on T cells of mothers and their children. From that paper: According to the study, all extracted RNA entered cDNA synthesis at around 1.4 ug per 15 ul.

This TCR derives from a boy between 5 and 17 years old in good health. This chain joins TRBV4-2 and TRBJ2-5; TRBD2 agrees at 11 bases. The end of the DNA fits TRBJ2-1 better, so the J call may be wrong. The sample consisted of blood. The CDR3 nucleotides are TGTGCCAGCAGCCGCTCAGGACTAGCGGGCTACAATGAGCAGTTCTTC. Protein product: CASSRSGLAGYNEQFF.